Given below is one T cell receptor (beta chain) in context. The antigen is unknown. This sample is drawn from a study of cytomegalovirus exposure and HLA in healthy donors. This PCR relied on a set of 60 Vbeta primers and 13 Jbeta primers. Data came from immunoSEQ multiplex PCR; TCRdb stores just in-frame clones and leaves some out. The table includes about 160,000 clones, approximately 80% detected once. Study observations and caveats: TCR beta sequences reportedly predicted most subjects' HLA-A and HLA-B alleles accurately.

The clonotype originates from a man aged 30-40 years in good health and CMV-seropositive. The sequenced material came from PBMCs.

CDR3 sequence (DNA): TGTGCCACCAGCGTGTCCGCAGGGATCAATCAGCCCCAGCATTTT. Translation: CATSVSAGINQPQHF. The chain couples TRBV15 to TRBJ1-5; possibly TRBD1 for D (5 bases). V lost 5 bases and J 3 bases, leaving 14 bases between the germline ends. The germline CDR1 and CDR2 sequences are LNHNV and YYDKDF (reference sequence). CDR3 size: 15 residues.